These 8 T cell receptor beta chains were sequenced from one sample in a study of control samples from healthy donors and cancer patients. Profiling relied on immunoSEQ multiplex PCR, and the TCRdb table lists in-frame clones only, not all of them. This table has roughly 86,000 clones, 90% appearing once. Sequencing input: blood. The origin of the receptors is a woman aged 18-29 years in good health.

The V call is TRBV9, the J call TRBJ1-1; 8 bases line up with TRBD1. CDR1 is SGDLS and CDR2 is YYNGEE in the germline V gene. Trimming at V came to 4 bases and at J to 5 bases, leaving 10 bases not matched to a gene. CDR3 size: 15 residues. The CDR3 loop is CASSPSGTGSTEAFF. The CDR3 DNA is TGTGCCAGCAGCCCTTCGGGGACAGGCTCAACTGAAGCTTTCTTT. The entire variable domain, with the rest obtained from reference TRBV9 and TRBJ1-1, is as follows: DSGVTQTPKHLITATGQRVTLRCSPRSGDLSVYWYQQSLDQGLQFLIQYYNGEERAKGNILERFSAQQFPDLHSELNLSSLELGDSALYFCASSPSGTGSTEAFFGQGTRLTVV.

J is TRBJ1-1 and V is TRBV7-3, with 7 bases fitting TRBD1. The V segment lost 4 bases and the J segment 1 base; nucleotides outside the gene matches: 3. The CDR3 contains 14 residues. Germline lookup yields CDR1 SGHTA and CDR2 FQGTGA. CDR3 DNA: TGTGCCAGCAGCTACGACAGGGAGAACACTGAAGCTTTCTTT. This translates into CASSYDRENTEAFF.

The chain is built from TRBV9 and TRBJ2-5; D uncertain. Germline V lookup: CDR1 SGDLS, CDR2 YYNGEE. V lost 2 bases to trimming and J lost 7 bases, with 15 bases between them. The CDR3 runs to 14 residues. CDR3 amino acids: CASSVDRNGVTQYF. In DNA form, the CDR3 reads TGTGCCAGCAGCGTCGATCGGAACGGAGTGACCCAGTACTTC.

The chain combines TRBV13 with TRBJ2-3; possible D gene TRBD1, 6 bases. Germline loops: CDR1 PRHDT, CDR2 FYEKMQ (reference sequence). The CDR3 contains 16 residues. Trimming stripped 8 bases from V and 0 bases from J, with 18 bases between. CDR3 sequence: CASEMRRGTSTDTQYF. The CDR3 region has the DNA TGTGCCAGCGAGATGCGCAGGGGAACTAGCACAGATACGCAGTATTTT.

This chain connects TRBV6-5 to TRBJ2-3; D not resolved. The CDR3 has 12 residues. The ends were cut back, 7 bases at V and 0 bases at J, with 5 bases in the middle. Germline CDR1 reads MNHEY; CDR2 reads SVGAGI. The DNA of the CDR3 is TGTGCCAGCACGAGTAGCACAGATACGCAGTATTTT. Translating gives CASTSSTDTQYF.

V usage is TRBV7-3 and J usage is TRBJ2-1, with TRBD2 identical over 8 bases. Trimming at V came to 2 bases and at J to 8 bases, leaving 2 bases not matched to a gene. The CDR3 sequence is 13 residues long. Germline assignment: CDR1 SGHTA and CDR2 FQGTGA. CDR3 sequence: CASSLSGRDEQFF. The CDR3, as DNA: TGTGCCAGCAGCTTATCCGGGAGGGATGAGCAGTTCTTC.

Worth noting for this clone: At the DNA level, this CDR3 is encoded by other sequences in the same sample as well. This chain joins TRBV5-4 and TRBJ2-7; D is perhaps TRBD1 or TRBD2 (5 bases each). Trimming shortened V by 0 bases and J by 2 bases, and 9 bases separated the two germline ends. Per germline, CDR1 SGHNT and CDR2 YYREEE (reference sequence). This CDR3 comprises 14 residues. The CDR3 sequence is CASSLGDRPYEQYF. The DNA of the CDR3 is TGTGCCAGCAGCTTGGGGGACCGTCCCTACGAGCAGTACTTC.

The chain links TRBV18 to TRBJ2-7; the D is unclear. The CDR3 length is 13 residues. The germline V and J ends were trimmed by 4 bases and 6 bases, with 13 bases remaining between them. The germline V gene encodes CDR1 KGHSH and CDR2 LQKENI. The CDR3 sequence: CASSQENGSEQYF. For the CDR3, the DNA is TGTGCCAGCTCACAAGAGAACGGGTCCGAGCAGTACTTC. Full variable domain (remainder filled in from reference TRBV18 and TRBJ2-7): NAGVMQNPRHLVRRRGQEARLRCSPMKGHSHVYWYRQLPEEGLKFMVYLQKENIIDESGMPKERFSAEFPKEGPSILRIQQVVRGDSAAYFCASSQENGSEQYFGPGTRLTVT.